These 29 T cell receptor beta chains share one sample of origin, sequenced in a study of cytomegalovirus exposure and HLA in healthy donors. Libraries were prepared by immunoSEQ multiplex PCR; TCRdb keeps only in-frame clonotypes and omits some of them. Of about 140,000 clones detected, roughly 81% appear once; the ten largest clones hold more than 1.4%. Sequencing used PBMCs. The source is a young woman in good health and CMV-seronegative.

V gene TRBV21-1 combines with J gene TRBJ2-2; the table gives TRBD2 as D, unverified against the DNA. TRBV21-1 is listed as a pseudogene. The CDR3 contains 17 residues. The CDR3 region is CASSKALRGGRTGELFF. The CDR3, as DNA: TGTGCCAGCAGCAAAGCGCTCCGCGGGGGGCGCACCGGGGAGCTGTTTTTT.

This chain connects TRBV7-3 to TRBJ1-4, with 7 bases matching TRBD1. Germline V CDR1 and CDR2: SGHTA, FQGTGA. The length of the CDR3 is 15 residues. With V trimmed by 0 bases and J by 5 bases, 3 bases remained unmatched. The CDR3, as DNA: TGTGCCAGCAGCTTAACGGGACAGCAAAATGAAAAACTGTTTTTT. This codes for CASSLTGQQNEKLFF.

This clone was seen just once. CDR3 residues: CASSLSPSSYEQYF. The CDR3 nucleotides read TGTGCCAGCAGCTTATCTCCCAGCTCCTACGAGCAGTACTTC. The rearrangement links TRBV11-3 to TRBJ2-7, with D hard to call. CDR1 is SGHNT and CDR2 is YENEEA in the germline V gene. The ends were cut back, 2 bases at V and 0 bases at J, with 8 bases in the middle. CDR3 size: 14 residues.

The CDR3 region is CASSQSTTGYFYGYTF. The CDR3 coding sequence is TGCGCCAGCAGCCAATCCACAACAGGGTACTTCTATGGCTACACCTTC. The J gene is TRBJ1-2, the V gene TRBV5-1; a weak D match, TRBD1 (6 bases). The CDR3 length is 16 residues. CDR1 is SGHRS, CDR2 YFSETQ, per germline. V gave up 4 bases and J gave up 4 bases, with 20 bases separating them.

V gene TRBV6-5 combines with J gene TRBJ1-5, with a weak D call TRBD1 (5 bases). Germline loops: CDR1 MNHEY, CDR2 SVGAGI. Trimming shortened V by 6 bases and J by 5 bases, and 17 bases separated the two germline ends. CDR3 length: 15 amino acids. CDR3 coding DNA: TGTGCCAGCAGCCCCATTCAGGGTATCCATCAGCCCCAGCATTTT. Amino acids: CASSPIQGIHQPQHF.

This clone has a single count. This chain uses TRBV13 with TRBJ2-2; a possible D gene is TRBD2 (6 bases). The V gene lost 7 bases and the J gene lost 6 bases, with 18 bases spanning the gap. The germline CDR1 and CDR2 sequences are PRHDT and FYEKMQ (reference sequence). The length of the CDR3 is 15 residues. The DNA for the CDR3 is TGTGCCAGCACCCTCCGTGGGGTAGCGGCCGGGGAGCTGTTTTTT. This codes for CASTLRGVAAGELFF. Based on the CDR3 plus reference TRBV13 and TRBJ2-2, the full variable domain is AAGVIQSPRHLIKEKRETATLKCYPIPRHDTVYWYQQGPGQDPQFLISFYEKMQSDKGSIPDRFSAQQFSDYHSELNMSSLELGDSALYFCASTLRGVAAGELFFGEGSRLTVL.

V usage is TRBV11-2 and J usage is TRBJ1-3; tentative D call: TRBD1 (5 bases). In germline, CDR1 is SGHAT, CDR2 FQNNGV. CDR3 size: 14 residues. The ends were cut back, 5 bases at V and 4 bases at J, with 12 bases in the middle. This CDR3 is CASSDRTLGNTIYF. CDR3 DNA sequence: TGTGCCAGCAGCGATCGGACACTCGGAAACACCATATATTTT.

This clone has a single count. V is TRBV9 and J is TRBJ1-1, with unresolved D. The germline CDR1 and CDR2 sequences are SGDLS and YYNGEE. This CDR3 region has 13 residues. V gave up 3 bases and J gave up 4 bases, with 10 bases separating them. CDR3 nucleotides: TGTGCCAGCAGCGCGGAGAGGGCCACTGAAGCTTTCTTT. Translating gives CASSAERATEAFF.

This clone appeared a few times. The chain carries TRBV15 and TRBJ1-1; TRBD1 matches 10 bases. V dropped 5 bases and J dropped 4; count of bases not matched to a gene: 10. This CDR3 contains 16 residues. CDR1 and CDR2 (germline): LNHNV, YYDKDF (reference sequence). CDR3 loop: CATSSGTGEWGTEAFF. The DNA for the CDR3 is TGTGCCACCAGCTCCGGGACAGGGGAATGGGGCACTGAAGCTTTCTTT.

The genes are TRBV5-4 and TRBJ2-3; the D is unclear. Germline loops: CDR1 SGHNT, CDR2 YYREEE (reference sequence). Between the trimmed V and J ends, which lost 5 bases and 4 bases, there was a span of 8 bases. The CDR3 loop spans 12 amino acids. The CDR3 spells CASRTGADTQYF. The DNA of the CDR3 is TGTGCCAGCAGGACTGGAGCAGATACGCAGTATTTT.

The chain has TRBV4-2 and TRBJ2-1; 10 bases match TRBD2. The trim removed 0 bases at V and 5 bases at J, leaving 4 bases unmatched. The CDR3 extends over 16 amino acids. Germline-derived CDR1 and CDR2 are LGHNA and YNFKEQ. The CDR3 reads CASSQESGGAHNEQFF. The CDR3 DNA follows: TGTGCCAGCAGCCAAGAGAGCGGGGGGGCCCACAATGAGCAGTTCTTC.

This sequence joins TRBV4-3 and TRBJ1-6; no definite D call. Germline assignment: CDR1 LGHNA and CDR2 YSLEER. The CDR3 has 13 amino acids. The germline V and J ends were trimmed by 2 bases and 9 bases, with 8 bases remaining between them. CDR3 residues: CASSQQVSSPLHF. In DNA form, the CDR3 reads TGCGCCAGCAGCCAACAAGTTAGTTCACCCCTCCACTTT.

The rearrangement joins TRBV27 to TRBJ2-7; 10 bases agree with TRBD1. The V and J ends lost 6 bases and 5 bases, in that order; junction bases with no gene match: 1. The CDR3 spans 12 residues. Looked up from germline, CDR1 is MNHEY and CDR2 is SMNVEV (reference sequence). CDR3 residues: CASRTGGNEQYF. CDR3 coding DNA: TGTGCCAGCAGGACAGGGGGCAACGAGCAGTACTTC.

The chain combines TRBV27 with TRBJ1-6, with a tentative D call TRBD1 (6 bases). This CDR3 comprises 16 residues. Trimming took 7 bases from V and 7 from J, leaving 20 bases between them. Germline CDR1 reads MNHEY; CDR2 reads SMNVEV (reference sequence). The CDR3 loop reads CASTRALGGPNSPLHF. CDR3 bases: TGTGCCAGCACCCGGGCGCTGGGGGGGCCAAATTCACCCCTCCACTTT.

The chain has TRBV7-3 and TRBJ2-2, with D maybe TRBD2 (5 bases). Deletions cut 1 base from V and 4 bases from J, with 22 bases between. CDR1 is SGHTA and CDR2 is FQGTGA in the germline V gene. This CDR3 is built from 19 residues. CDR3 sequence reads: CASSLKLGGKGLATGELFF. The DNA for the CDR3 is TGTGCCAGCAGCTTAAAATTAGGAGGAAAGGGTCTGGCCACCGGGGAGCTGTTTTTT. Variable domain in full (rest from reference TRBV7-3 and TRBJ2-2): GAGVSQTPSNKVTEKGKYVELRCDPISGHTALYWYRQSLGQGPEFLIYFQGTGAADDSGLPNDRFFAVRPEGSVSTLKIQRTERGDSAVYLCASSLKLGGKGLATGELFFGEGSRLTVL.

The chain carries TRBV7-9 and TRBJ1-6; 7 bases are a match to TRBD1. Germline V gives CDR1 SEHNR, CDR2 FQNEAQ (reference sequence). The ends lost 6 bases at V and 7 bases at J; junction bases unmatched: 9. This CDR3 is 15 amino acids long. CDR3 nucleotides: TGTGCCAGCAGTCAAACGACAGGGTCGAATTCACCCCTCCACTTT. Its protein product is CASSQTTGSNSPLHF.

The J gene is TRBJ1-1, the V gene TRBV6-5, with TRBD1 as a possible D gene (5 bases). Deletions cut 0 bases from V and 1 base from J, with 9 bases between. Germline V lookup: CDR1 MNHEY, CDR2 SVGAGI. The CDR3 contains 15 residues. CDR3 nucleotide sequence: TGTGCCAGCAGTTACTCGGCGGGACCGAACACTGAAGCTTTCTTT. Its translation is CASSYSAGPNTEAFF.

The CDR3 reads CASSTGLTYEQYF. The DNA for the CDR3 is TGTGCCAGCAGCACGGGACTTACCTACGAGCAGTACTTC. This chain joins TRBV11-2 and TRBJ2-7; TRBD2 is a possible D gene (6 bases). This CDR3 is 13 amino acids long. Trimming took off 5 bases at V and 2 bases at J, with 10 bases between the two ends. Germline CDR1 and CDR2: SGHAT and FQNNGV.

This sequence joins TRBV27 and TRBJ2-7, with 13 bases fitting TRBD2. Germline-derived CDR1 and CDR2 are MNHEY and SMNVEV (reference sequence). The CDR3 loop spans 17 amino acids. The J segment lost 7 bases and the V segment lost 4 bases, leaving 13 bases of the junction unmatched. The CDR3, as DNA: TGTGCCAGCAGTTCTCCTACCAGGACTAGCGGGGGCTGGGAGCAGTACTTC. Translated: CASSSPTRTSGGWEQYF.

This clone was detected only a few times. V and J are TRBV5-1 and TRBJ2-3, with D hard to call. V was shortened by 2 bases and J by 5 bases, with 3 bases between the two germline ends. There are 11 residues in the CDR3. Germline assignment: CDR1 SGHRS and CDR2 YFSETQ. CDR3 sequence reads: CASSFKDTQYF. The CDR3 nucleotides are TGCGCCAGCAGCTTTAAAGATACGCAGTATTTT.

The gene calls are TRBV7-9 and TRBJ2-5; D gene uncertain. With 1 base removed from V and 5 bases from J, the gap between germline ends came to 8 bases. This CDR3 has 13 amino acids. Germline CDR1 reads SEHNR; CDR2 reads FQNEAQ (reference sequence). CDR3 sequence (DNA): TGTGCCAGCAGCTTAGACTCGCGGGAGACCCAGTACTTC. This codes for CASSLDSRETQYF. Variable domain in full (rest from reference TRBV7-9 and TRBJ2-5): DTGVSQNPRHKITKRGQNVTFRCDPISEHNRLYWYRQTLGQGPEFLTYFQNEAQLEKSRLLSDRFSAERPKGSFSTLEIQRTEQGDSAMYLCASSLDSRETQYFGPGTRLLVL.

V gene TRBV6-5 combines with J gene TRBJ1-5; the D gene is possibly TRBD1 (6 bases). Germline V gene lookup returns CDR1 MNHEY and CDR2 SVGAGI. The CDR3 has 15 amino acids. Trimming removed 6 bases from V and 4 bases from J, with 16 bases in between. The CDR3 DNA follows: TGTGCCAGCAGACCCCTCGACAGGTTAAATCAGCCCCAGCATTTT. This codes for CASRPLDRLNQPQHF.

This chain connects TRBV5-4 to TRBJ2-3; 9 nucleotides line up with TRBD1. The CDR3 spans 16 residues. The germline V gene has CDR1 SGHNT and CDR2 YYREEE (reference sequence). V shed 3 bases, J shed 2 bases, and the junction held 7 bases outside the gene matches. The CDR3 is CASSSARDRATDTQYF. The CDR3 DNA is TGTGCCAGCAGCTCCGCCCGGGACAGGGCCACAGATACGCAGTATTTT.

The gene calls are TRBV5-6 and TRBJ2-3; maybe TRBD2 (6 bases). Germline V gene sequence: CDR1 SGHDT, CDR2 YYEEEE. This CDR3 is built from 14 residues. Trimming pared 0 bases from V and 6 bases from J, leaving 11 bases between. The CDR3 here is CASSLVRAGDTQYF. The DNA for the CDR3 is TGTGCCAGCAGCTTGGTTCGGGCGGGGGATACGCAGTATTTT.

The CDR3 region is CASSLSLHSVGTDTQYF. CDR3 coding DNA: TGTGCCAGCAGCTTAAGTTTGCACTCTGTCGGCACAGATACGCAGTATTTT. The chain employs TRBV7-3 and TRBJ2-3, with D unresolved. CDR1 SGHTA and CDR2 FQGTGA come from the germline V gene. This CDR3 has 17 residues. V lost 1 base, J lost 1 base, and 15 bases lay in between.

The V and J genes are TRBV2 and TRBJ2-2; 11 bases agree with TRBD1. V was clipped by 9 bases and J by 3 bases; unmatched bases: 6. The CDR3 extends over 15 amino acids. The germline V gene has CDR1 SNHLY and CDR2 FYNNEI. CDR3 residues: CASAGTGGYTGELFF. In DNA form, the CDR3 reads TGTGCCAGTGCCGGGACAGGGGGATACACCGGGGAGCTGTTTTTT.

This chain links TRBV7-3 with TRBJ2-4; TRBD2 agrees at 8 bases. The CDR3 is 13 amino acids. CDR1 is SGHTA and CDR2 is FQGTGA in the germline V gene. Losses at the gene ends were 3 bases for V and 8 bases for J; bases not matched to a gene: 3. The CDR3 protein is CASSFARGDIQYF. CDR3 nucleotides: TGTGCCAGCAGCTTCGCGCGGGGGGACATTCAGTACTTC.

This chain connects TRBV15 to TRBJ1-1; 9 bases fit TRBD1. This CDR3 is 16 amino acids long. Germline trimming cut 3 bases from V and 0 bases from J; bases unmatched to any gene: 5. CDR1 is LNHNV and CDR2 is YYDKDF in the germline V gene (reference sequence). The DNA for the CDR3 is TGTGCCACCAGCAGGGGGACAGGGTTCTTGAACACTGAAGCTTTCTTT. Translated: CATSRGTGFLNTEAFF.

The gene calls are TRBV11-3 and TRBJ2-7; TRBD2 agrees at 9 bases. V lost 5 bases and J lost 4; bases outside the gene matches: 3. Germline V lookup: CDR1 SGHNT, CDR2 YENEEA. The CDR3 spans 13 residues. CDR3 nucleotides: TGTGCCAGCAGCCCCGGACTAGCGTACGAGCAGTACTTC. Translating gives CASSPGLAYEQYF.